Shown below are 15 T cell receptor beta chains from a single sample sequenced in a study of blood T cell repertoires in COVID-19. Clones were sequenced by immunoSEQ multiplex PCR, and TCRdb holds only the in-frame ones, with some missing. The sample holds more than 45,000 clones, 75% to 90% seen once. The sample was peripheral blood. These receptors originate from an elderly man with acute or convalescent COVID-19.

This chain uses TRBV19 with TRBJ1-5; tentatively, D is TRBD1 (6 bases). Looked up from germline, CDR1 is LNHDA and CDR2 is SQIVND (reference sequence). V dropped 8 bases and J dropped 4 bases, with 12 bases sitting between them. The CDR3 has 13 amino acids. DNA of the CDR3: TGTGCCAGTGCAGATACAGGGAATCAGCCCCAGCATTTT. Translated: CASADTGNQPQHF.

This sequence joins TRBV3-1 (or the pseudogene TRBV3-2) and TRBJ1-6; D remains ambiguous. V lost 3 bases and J 7 bases, leaving 7 bases between the germline ends. CDR1 is LGHDT and CDR2 is YNNKEL in the germline V gene (reference sequence). The CDR3 runs 13 residues. The CDR3 sequence: CASSQGVNSPLHF. The CDR3, as DNA: TGTGCCAGCAGCCAGGGAGTAAATTCACCCCTCCACTTT.

The genes are TRBV4-3 and TRBJ1-1; D remains unclear. Trimming stripped 4 bases from V and 0 bases from J, with 15 bases between. Germline V CDR1 and CDR2: LGHNA, YSLEER. CDR3 length: 16 amino acids. CDR3 amino acids: CASSPGRGGVNTEAFF. CDR3 in DNA: TGCGCCAGCAGCCCCGGACGAGGCGGGGTGAACACTGAAGCTTTCTTT.

The sample holds one count of this clone. This sequence joins TRBV24-1 and TRBJ2-5; the match to TRBD1 covers 7 bases. This CDR3 has 16 amino acids. Germline CDR1 and CDR2: KGHDR and SFDVKD. V shed 4 bases and J 3 bases; nucleotides not matched to a gene: 10. The CDR3, as DNA: TGTGCCACCAGTGACACCGGGACAGCAGATAAAGAGACCCAGTACTTC. Its translation: CATSDTGTADKETQYF.

The chain recombines TRBV7-2 with TRBJ1-6; the match to TRBD1 covers 8 bases. Germline trimming cut 5 bases from V and 11 bases from J; bases unmatched to any gene: 11. This CDR3 comprises 15 residues. Germline lookup yields CDR1 SGHTA and CDR2 FQGNSA. The CDR3 spells CASSPLTGGKTPLHF. CDR3 in DNA: TGTGCCAGCAGCCCCCTTACAGGGGGGAAGACACCCCTCCACTTT.

This clone was seen just once. The chain uses TRBV19 and TRBJ1-5, with 8 positions matching TRBD1. The germline V gene has CDR1 LNHDA and CDR2 SQIVND (reference sequence). V lost 10 bases, J lost 2 bases, and 7 bases stayed unmatched. The CDR3 extends over 14 amino acids. The CDR3 DNA follows: TGTGCCACTACGCCGACAGGGGGCAATCAGCCCCAGCATTTT. This gives the protein CATTPTGGNQPQHF.

The chain couples TRBV2 to TRBJ1-4; TRBD1 matches 7 bases. In germline, CDR1 is SNHLY, CDR2 FYNNEI. This CDR3 comprises 11 residues. The V gene end was trimmed by 5 bases and the J gene end by 15 bases; junction bases not matched to a gene: 6. The CDR3 reads CASSFDRVVFF. The CDR3 DNA reads as TGTGCCAGCAGTTTCGACAGGGTGGTGTTTTTT.

Concerning this clone itself: The same CDR3 arises from other DNA sequences in this sample as well. The J gene is TRBJ1-2, the V gene TRBV7-9, with a tentative D call TRBD1 (5 bases). CDR3 length: 13 residues. The germline V gene has CDR1 SEHNR and CDR2 FQNEAQ (reference sequence). V was clipped by 1 base and J by 7 bases, with 10 bases between them. The CDR3 sequence: CASSLGGRLGYTF. DNA of the CDR3: TGTGCCAGCAGCTTAGGGGGGAGGCTTGGCTACACCTTC.

The gene calls are TRBV5-5 and TRBJ1-2; tentatively, D is TRBD1 (5 bases). Deletions cut 5 bases from V and 2 bases from J, with 10 bases between. From germline, CDR1 is SGHKS and CDR2 YYEKEE (reference sequence). CDR3 length: 13 amino acids. The CDR3 is CASSLRQNYGYTF. The CDR3 nucleotides read TGTGCCAGCAGTTTAAGACAGAACTATGGCTACACCTTC.

The V gene is TRBV18, the J gene TRBJ1-2; TRBD1 might be the D (5 bases). The CDR3 extends over 15 amino acids. Germline V gene data show CDR1 as KGHSH and CDR2 as LQKENI. The germline V and J ends were trimmed by 2 bases and 5 bases, with 15 bases remaining between them. The CDR3 DNA is TGTGCCAGCTCACCAACCACGGGGACTGCTTATGGCTACACCTTC. Translation gives CASSPTTGTAYGYTF.

The V gene is TRBV19, the J gene TRBJ2-7, with no clear D. Deletions cut 6 bases from V and 6 bases from J, with 15 bases between. The CDR3 covers 13 residues. CDR1 LNHDA and CDR2 SQIVND come from the germline V gene (reference sequence). The DNA for the CDR3 is TGTGCCAGTAGCATAAATGAGGCAACCGAGCAGTACTTC. Protein: CASSINEATEQYF.

The V gene is TRBV9, the J gene TRBJ2-3, with D perhaps TRBD2 (6 bases). From germline, CDR1 is SGDLS and CDR2 YYNGEE. CDR3 length: 14 amino acids. V gave up 0 bases and J gave up 5 bases, with 10 bases separating them. As DNA, the CDR3 is TGTGCCAGCAGCGTAGCCGGGGGTAGAGATACGCAGTATTTT. Translating gives CASSVAGGRDTQYF.

J is TRBJ1-2 and V is TRBV11-2; 8 bases match TRBD1. This CDR3 region has 16 residues. Germline V gene sequence: CDR1 SGHAT, CDR2 FQNNGV. V lost 5 bases to trimming and J lost 3 bases; unmatched junction nucleotides: 11. Here the CDR3 reads CASSSTRGRAYYGYTF. CDR3 coding DNA: TGTGCCAGCAGCAGCACCAGGGGGCGCGCTTACTATGGCTACACCTTC.

DNA for the CDR3: TGTGCCAGCAGCTTCGACGTGGCGGTGGGAGATACGCAGTATTTT. This gives the protein CASSFDVAVGDTQYF. This chain joins TRBV7-2 and TRBJ2-3; D ambiguous. V was trimmed by 3 bases and J by 5 bases, leaving 15 bases between them. This CDR3 contains 15 residues. In germline, CDR1 is SGHTA, CDR2 FQGNSA.

The chain recombines TRBV11-2 with TRBJ2-1; TRBD1 matches 8 bases. This CDR3 spans 16 amino acids. Per the germline V gene, CDR1 is SGHAT and CDR2 is FQNNGV. The J segment lost 1 base and the V segment lost 5 bases, leaving 7 bases of the junction unmatched. This chain's CDR3 is CASSLTGGISYNEQFF. CDR3 DNA sequence: TGTGCCAGCAGCCTAACAGGGGGAATATCCTACAATGAGCAGTTCTTC.